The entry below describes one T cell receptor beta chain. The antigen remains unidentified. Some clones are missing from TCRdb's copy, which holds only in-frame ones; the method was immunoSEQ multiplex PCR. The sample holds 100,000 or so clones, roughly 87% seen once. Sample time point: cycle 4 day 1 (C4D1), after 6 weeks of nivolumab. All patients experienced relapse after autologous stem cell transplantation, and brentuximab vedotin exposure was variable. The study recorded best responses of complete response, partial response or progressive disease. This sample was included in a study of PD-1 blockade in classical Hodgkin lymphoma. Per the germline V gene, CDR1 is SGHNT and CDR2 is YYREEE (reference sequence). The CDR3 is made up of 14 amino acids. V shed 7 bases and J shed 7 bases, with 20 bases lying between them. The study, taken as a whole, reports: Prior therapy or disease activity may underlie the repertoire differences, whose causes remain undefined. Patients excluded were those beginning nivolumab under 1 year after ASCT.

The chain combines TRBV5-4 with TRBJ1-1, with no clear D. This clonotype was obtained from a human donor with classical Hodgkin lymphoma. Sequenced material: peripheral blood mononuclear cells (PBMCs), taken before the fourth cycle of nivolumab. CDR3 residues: CASSSRYNGVEAFF. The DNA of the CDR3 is TGTGCCAGCTCTTCCCGGTATAACGGGGTTGAAGCTTTCTTT.